These 22 T cell receptor beta chains share one sample of origin, sequenced in a study of tumor and adjacent non-tumor tissue in lung cancer. The library came from three nested PCR rounds adapted from ARM-PCR protocols. TCRdb reanalysed the multiplex PCR reads using MiXCR and keeps one entry per CDR3 protein. Of around 120,000 distinct CDR3 sequences in the sample, over 65% are singletons; the top ten hold more than 10%. RNA was extracted from bulk tissue without any cell sorting. The sequenced sample was lung tumor tissue. All receptors come from a man aged 30-40 years with non-small cell lung cancer.

A note on this clonotype: A read error is possible here, since a much larger clone lies one base away. The gene calls are TRBV29-1 and TRBJ2-3, with D maybe TRBD2 (6 bases). The CDR3 has 14 amino acids. CDR1 and CDR2 (germline): SQVTM, ANQGSEA. CDR3 amino acids: CSLEVLAGTDTQYF. As DNA, the CDR3 is TGCAGCCTTGAAGTATTAGCGGGCACAGATACGCAGTATTTT.

Points on this clonotype: A clone one base away is much larger, so this may be a read error. V is TRBV6-5 and J is TRBJ1-6; weak D call: TRBD1 (6 bases). This CDR3 has 17 amino acids. Germline values: CDR1 MNHEY, CDR2 SVGAGI. The CDR3 DNA is TGTGCCGGCAGTTACGCCCGGGGGGGGGCGAGTCATTCACCCCTCCACTTT. Its protein is CAGSYARGGASHSPLHF.

In the case of this clonotype: A much larger clone sits a single nucleotide away, making a read error possible. The conserved phenylalanine or tryptophan normally closing the CDR3 is absent here, so this likely arose from a read error. This chain uses TRBV6-1 with TRBJ1-2, with 7 bases matching TRBD1. V lost 2 bases, J lost 4 bases, and 7 bases stayed unmatched. The V gene's germline CDR1 is MNHNS and CDR2 SASEGT. This CDR3 contains 15 residues. CDR3 protein: CASSERQGLFYGYTV. The DNA for the CDR3 is TGTGCCAGCAGTGAAAGACAGGGTCTCTTCTATGGCTACACCGTC.

As to this clonotype: This clone may be a read error of a much larger clone one base away. J is TRBJ1-4 and V is TRBV6-1; D gene unclear. Trimming took off 7 bases at V and 3 bases at J, with 12 bases between the two ends. The germline V gene has CDR1 MNHNS and CDR2 SASEGT. The CDR3 runs 14 residues. CDR3 residues: CASNASGSNEKLFF. In DNA, the CDR3 is TGTGCCAGCAATGCCTCCGGTTCTAATGAAAAACTGTTTTTT.

The rearrangement uses TRBV28 and TRBJ1-5; 7 bases agree with TRBD1. Looked up from germline, CDR1 is MDHEN and CDR2 is SYDVKM. The V and J ends lost 2 bases and 1 base, in that order; junction bases with no gene match: 2. This CDR3 contains 15 residues. In nucleotides, the CDR3 is TGTGCCAGCAGTTTACCAGGGGGAAGCAATCAGCCCCAGCATTTT. This sequence encodes CASSLPGGSNQPQHF.

Turning to this clonotype: The final CDR3 position lacks the conserved phenylalanine or tryptophan, pointing to a likely read error. The chain is built from TRBV12-3 or TRBV12-4 and TRBJ2-1; D is uncertain. V lost 1 base and J 7 bases, leaving 5 bases between the germline ends. This CDR3 region has 12 residues. The CDR3 DNA follows: TGTGCCAGCAGTTTAGGGCGGAATGAGCAGTTCCTC. Residues: CASSLGRNEQFL.

Worth noting for this clonotype: Mismatch with germline at one junction end may stem from a read error. The V call is TRBV12-3 or TRBV12-4, the J call TRBJ1-2; a possible D gene is TRBD1 (5 bases). The CDR3 has 11 amino acids. The CDR3 nucleotides are TGTGCCAGCAGTATAGGGACCGGCTACAGCTTC. It translates to CASSIGTGYSF.

A remark on this clonotype: Germline and junction disagree at one end, which may indicate a read error. The rearrangement uses TRBV11-2 and TRBJ1-4; unclear D gene. CDR3 length: 12 residues. Germline V lookup: CDR1 SGHAT, CDR2 FQNNGV. Here the CDR3 DNA reads TGTGCCAGCAGCTTAAAGGTGGGGAAACAGTTTTTT. The encoded protein is CASSLKVGKQFF.

To note about this clonotype: Being one base from a much bigger clone, this may be a read error. The genes are TRBV6-6 and TRBJ2-7; TRBD2 might be the D (6 bases). The germline V gene has CDR1 MNHNY and CDR2 SVGAGI (reference sequence). The CDR3 length is 11 residues. The CDR3 DNA is TGTGTCAGCACCCTCGGAGGGTTAGGGTACTTC. It specifies CVSTLGGLGYF.

Worth noting for this clonotype: Compared with germline, one end of the junction differs, possibly owing to a read error. The CDR3 protein is CACSPTRDRGRGYNEQFF. CDR3 nucleotides: TGTGCCTGCAGTCCCACCCGGGACAGGGGGCGCGGGTACAATGAGCAGTTCTTC. V gene TRBV12-3 or TRBV12-4 combines with J gene TRBJ2-1; 12 bases map to TRBD1. The CDR3 sequence is 18 residues long.

The chain uses TRBV11-2 and TRBJ1-5, with D uncertain. V was trimmed by 0 bases and J by 11 bases, leaving 11 bases between them. Per the germline V gene, CDR1 is SGHAT and CDR2 is FQNNGV. The CDR3 contains 13 residues. The CDR3, as DNA: TGTGCCAGCAGCTTAGATACTTATCGGGCCCAGCATTTT. Translated: CASSLDTYRAQHF.

For this clonotype: Mismatch with germline at one junction end may stem from a read error. The J gene is TRBJ2-7, the V gene TRBV11-1; D not resolved. This CDR3 has 15 residues. The germline CDR1 and CDR2 sequences are SGHAT and FQDESV (reference sequence). The CDR3 is CTSSSAAAPSYEQYF. As DNA, the CDR3 is TGTACCAGCAGCTCCGCGGCAGCTCCCTCCTACGAGCAGTACTTC.

A word on this clonotype: With a much larger clone just one base away, this may be a read error. The chain uses TRBV4-1 and TRBJ2-5; tentatively, D is TRBD2 (5 bases). This CDR3 has 15 amino acids. In germline, CDR1 is MGHRA, CDR2 YSYEKL. CDR3 in amino acids: CTSSQESPVAGTQYF. In DNA form, the CDR3 reads TGCACCAGCAGCCAAGAGTCCCCTGTGGCGGGGACCCAGTACTTC.

This clonotype was counted once. The junction departs from the called germline gene at one end, perhaps through a read error. The V and J genes are TRBV6-5 and TRBJ2-5, with 10 bases identical to TRBD1. Germline V gene lookup returns CDR1 MNHEY and CDR2 SVGAGI. The CDR3 runs 16 residues. CDR3 in amino acids: CANSYHRDRGGETQYF. CDR3 DNA sequence: TGTGCCAACAGTTACCACCGGGACAGGGGTGGGGAGACCCAGTACTTC.

As concerns this clonotype: A much larger clone sits a single nucleotide away, making a read error possible. V usage is TRBV5-1 and J usage is TRBJ2-3; a possible D gene is TRBD1 (6 bases). Looked up from germline, CDR1 is SGHRS and CDR2 is YFSETQ. The length of the CDR3 is 16 residues. The V end was cut by 6 bases, the J end by 5 bases, with 22 bases between. The CDR3 nucleotides are TGCGCCAGCAACGACCTACCACAGGGTTCGGGAGATACGCAGTATTTT. Its protein product is CASNDLPQGSGDTQYF.

In its sample, this clonotype was seen a few times. A much more abundant neighbour one base away suggests this may be a read error. V and J are TRBV12-3 or TRBV12-4 and TRBJ1-1; the D gene is possibly TRBD1 (5 bases). The CDR3 length is 13 residues. The CDR3 DNA reads as TGTGCCAGCAGCTTAACAGGAGTCACTGAAACTTTCTTT. Translating gives CASSLTGVTETFF.

There are a few counts of this clonotype. One end of the junction varies from germline; a read error may be responsible. Written as DNA, the CDR3 is TGTGCCAACAGCTTGGGAGGGGTCTCCGGAAACACCATATATTTT. Translating it yields CANSLGGVSGNTIYF. This rearrangement joins TRBV5-4 to TRBJ1-3; TRBD1 might be the D (5 bases). CDR3 size: 15 residues. Germline assignment: CDR1 SGHNT and CDR2 YYREEE (reference sequence).

As regards this clonotype: Its ends do not fully match the called genes, so a read error is possible. The V call is TRBV12-3 or TRBV12-4, the J call TRBJ1-2; D is uncertain. This CDR3 has 11 amino acids. The CDR3 protein is CASSVETSYIF. The CDR3 DNA follows: TGTGCCAGCAGTGTAGAGACTAGCTACATCTTC.

With respect to this clonotype: This may come from a read error, since a much larger clone is one base off. This sequence joins TRBV6-5 and TRBJ2-1; D is unclear. The CDR3 has 14 amino acids. Per germline, CDR1 MNHEY and CDR2 SVGAGI. CDR3 in amino acids: CASSYSWARNKQFF. The CDR3 nucleotides are TGTGCCAGCAGTTACTCGTGGGCCCGCAATAAGCAGTTCTTC.

Concerning this clonotype itself: A much larger clone lies one base from this, so it may be a read error. The gene calls are TRBV29-1 and TRBJ1-5; D unresolved. Trimming pared 4 bases from V and 8 bases from J, leaving 18 bases between. The CDR3 covers 14 residues. In germline, CDR1 is SQVTM, CDR2 ANQGSEA. This CDR3 reads CSVVGDNAQEPQHF. CDR3 coding DNA: TGCAGCGTTGTAGGTGACAACGCCCAAGAGCCCCAGCATTTT.

As to this clonotype: No conserved phenylalanine or tryptophan ends this CDR3, so it is likely a read error. This chain links TRBV28 with TRBJ2-1; the D is unclear. The V end lost 5 bases, the J end lost 2 bases, and 1 base lay between the germline ends. The CDR3 extends over 11 amino acids. Germline assignment: CDR1 MDHEN and CDR2 SYDVKM. CDR3 residues: CASSPYNEQFL. The CDR3 DNA is TGTGCCAGCAGTCCCTACAATGAGCAGTTCTTA.

Concerning this clonotype: A much larger clone differs by one base, so this may be a read error. The chain employs TRBV29-1 and TRBJ2-1, with 7 positions matching TRBD2. Germline CDR1 reads SQVTM; CDR2 reads ANQGSEA. CDR3 length: 15 amino acids. Trimming cost V 3 bases and J 4 bases; bases outside gene matches: 9. As DNA, the CDR3 is TGCAGCGTTGATGGAGCTAGCGGACGATACAATGAGCAGTTCTTC. Amino acids: CSVDGASGRYNEQFF.